This TCR beta chain was identified in a study of blood T cell repertoires in COVID-19. Study background: Samples of COVID-19 (acute and convalescent) were obtained from the United States, Italy and Spain. PBMCs, B-cell-depleted T cells, or T cells were the source of the cDNA or gDNA that made up the material.

Authors' processing steps: Researchers report that nucleated cell counts were estimated from reference gene primer amplification. TCRdb keeps only in-frame clones here, not all; method: immunoSEQ multiplex PCR. The V and J calls and clone size were taken over from that table, and D and trimming were inferred from the DNA. The sample gives around 270,000 clones, approximately 90% of which show up once; about 4.6% is in the top ten. This TCR was recovered from a man aged 40-55 years with acute or convalescent COVID-19. The specimen sequenced was peripheral blood.

CDR3 region: CASSHPTSSNEQFF. The CDR3, as DNA: TGTGCCAGCAGCCATCCGACTAGTTCCAATGAGCAGTTCTTC. The chain carries TRBV21-1 and TRBJ2-1; the table's D call TRBD2 went unverified against the DNA. TRBV21-1 is a pseudogene segment. The CDR3 has 14 residues.